These 21 T cell receptor beta chains came from one sample sequenced in a study of T-cell memory formation after mild COVID-19. From the 5' RACE reads, TCRdb called clonotypes with MiXCR, one entry per CDR3 protein. The sample contains over 350,000 distinct CDR3 sequences, about 16% of which appear only once. What was sequenced was PBMCs or a T cell subset sorted from them (not recorded which). The source is a man aged 18 to 29 who had mild COVID-19 (a few samples of this study predate the infection). Cell type and time point are not known.

This chain connects TRBV7-2 to TRBJ2-1; 10 nucleotides align to TRBD2. CDR1 is SGHTA, CDR2 FQGNSA, per germline. J gave up 0 bases and V 1 base, and 9 bases lay outside the gene matches. This CDR3 has 19 amino acids. In DNA form, the CDR3 reads TGTGCCAGCAGCTTAGATGGGCTAGCGGGGGAAATCTCCTACAATGAGCAGTTCTTC. Residues: CASSLDGLAGEISYNEQFF. Filled out from reference TRBV7-2 and TRBJ2-1, the complete variable domain reads GAGVSQSPSNKVTEKGKDVELRCDPISGHTALYWYRQSLGQGLEFLIYFQGNSAPDKSGLPSDRFSAERTGGSVSTLTIQRTQQEDSAVYLCASSLDGLAGEISYNEQFFGPGTRLTVL.

The chain uses TRBV20-1 and TRBJ1-1; D perhaps matches TRBD1 (6 bases). Trimming shortened V by 3 bases and J by 2 bases, and 13 bases separated the two germline ends. The CDR3 totals 14 residues. Germline CDR1 reads DFQATT; CDR2 reads SNEGSKA (reference sequence). The DNA for the CDR3 is TGCAGTGCTAGGCCATTACAGGGAAACACTGAAGCTTTCTTT. It yields the protein CSARPLQGNTEAFF.

This sequence joins TRBV5-4 and TRBJ2-4; D possibly corresponds to TRBD2 (6 bases). CDR1 and CDR2 (germline): SGHNT, YYREEE (reference sequence). This CDR3 comprises 13 residues. The germline V and J ends were trimmed by 4 bases and 15 bases, with 20 bases remaining between them. The CDR3 region is CASSPFVWGDPYF. Here the CDR3 DNA reads TGTGCCAGCAGCCCTTTCGTGTGGGGGGATCCGTACTTC.

This clonotype has only a few counts. The chain uses TRBV4-3 and TRBJ2-3; D remains ambiguous. Trimming pared 2 bases from V and 1 base from J, leaving 7 bases between. The CDR3 consists of 14 residues. Per the germline V gene, CDR1 is LGHNA and CDR2 is YSLEER. CDR3 sequence: CASSQRSGTDTQYF. CDR3 sequence (DNA): TGCGCCAGCAGCCAACGGTCAGGCACAGATACGCAGTATTTT.

The rearrangement links TRBV4-1 to TRBJ1-4; 7 bases map to TRBD1. With V trimmed by 4 bases and J by 5 bases, 10 bases remained unmatched. In germline, CDR1 is MGHRA, CDR2 YSYEKL. The CDR3 consists of 16 residues. Written as DNA, the CDR3 is TGCGCCAGCAGCCCACGACAGGGTGTGTTGAATGAAAAACTGTTTTTT. Protein: CASSPRQGVLNEKLFF.

This clonotype was seen a handful of times. The chain carries TRBV21-1 and TRBJ2-1; the D call of TRBD1 is as the table states it, not checked on the DNA. TRBV21-1 is designated a pseudogene. The CDR3 has 19 residues. This CDR3 is CASSNSTQTVRGRYNEQFF. In DNA form, the CDR3 reads TGTGCCAGCAGCAACTCTACCCAGACGGTCCGGGGGCGCTACAATGAGCAGTTCTTC.

The genes are TRBV15 and TRBJ2-5, with a possible D match to TRBD2 (7 bases). The J call may be wrong; the DNA end is better matched by TRBJ2-7. There are 16 residues in the CDR3. The germline CDR1 and CDR2 sequences are LNHNV and YYDKDF (reference sequence). This CDR3 is CATSRDRGALSYEQYF. In nucleotides, the CDR3 is TGTGCCACCAGCAGAGACCGGGGGGCTCTCTCCTACGAGCAGTACTTC.

The CDR3 DNA follows: TGCGCCAGCAGCCAAGTGGGCAGAGAAGCTTTCTTT. It yields the protein CASSQVGREAFF. The gene calls are TRBV4-3 and TRBJ1-1; D unclear. Germline V gives CDR1 LGHNA, CDR2 YSLEER. The CDR3 is 12 amino acids. V was pared by 1 base and J by 8 bases, with 8 bases between.

This clonotype was picked up many times. The chain carries TRBV5-1 and TRBJ2-7; 9 nucleotides align to TRBD1. The V and J ends lost 0 bases and 5 bases, in that order; junction bases with no gene match: 9. From germline, CDR1 is SGHRS and CDR2 YFSETQ. The CDR3 contains 16 residues. The CDR3: CASSLASSGQGHEQYF. CDR3 sequence (DNA): TGCGCCAGCAGCTTGGCCTCTTCCGGACAGGGGCACGAGCAGTACTTC.

This chain uses TRBV5-1 with TRBJ2-1; D is unclear. Germline V gene sequence: CDR1 SGHRS, CDR2 YFSETQ. This CDR3 spans 13 amino acids. The V and J ends lost 6 bases and 3 bases respectively, with 10 bases between them. The CDR3 sequence: CASNVGGYNEQFF. The DNA of the CDR3 is TGCGCCAGCAACGTTGGCGGCTACAATGAGCAGTTCTTC. The complete variable domain, with remaining parts taken from reference TRBV5-1 and TRBJ2-1, reads KAGVTQTPRYLIKTRGQQVTLSCSPISGHRSVSWYQQTPGQGLQFLFEYFSETQRNKGNFPGRFSGRQFSNSRSEMNVSTLELGDSALYLCASNVGGYNEQFFGPGTRLTVL.

This chain joins TRBV5-1 and TRBJ2-1, with a possible D match to TRBD2 (6 bases). Per the germline V gene, CDR1 is SGHRS and CDR2 is YFSETQ. The CDR3 totals 15 residues. V shed 0 bases and J shed 9 bases, with 16 bases lying between them. The chain's CDR3 is CASSLAGGGLTEQFF. The CDR3 DNA reads as TGCGCCAGCAGCTTGGCCGGGGGTGGATTGACTGAGCAGTTCTTC.

There are a few counts of this clonotype. The rearrangement links TRBV4-1 to TRBJ2-7, with no clear D. The CDR3 is 14 amino acids. V dropped 1 base and J dropped 6 bases, with 13 bases sitting between them. Germline V gives CDR1 MGHRA, CDR2 YSYEKL. CDR3 sequence: CASSQGVGDIEQYF. DNA of the CDR3: TGCGCCAGCAGCCAAGGCGTCGGTGACATCGAGCAGTACTTC.

This chain connects TRBV4-2 to TRBJ1-1, with D tentatively TRBD1 (6 bases). CDR1 and CDR2 (germline): LGHNA, YNFKEQ. The V end lost 0 bases, the J end lost 4 bases, and 9 bases lay between the germline ends. This CDR3 spans 14 amino acids. The CDR3 bases are TGTGCCAGCAGCCAAGATTGGGGGGCCACTGAAGCTTTCTTT. Protein product: CASSQDWGATEAFF.

This clonotype showed up many times. The chain carries TRBV20-1 and TRBJ2-5, with D possibly being TRBD1 (5 bases). Per the germline V gene, CDR1 is DFQATT and CDR2 is SNEGSKA (reference sequence). V lost 6 bases and J lost 3, with 20 bases in between. The CDR3 is 15 residues long. CDR3 loop: CSALGPQYSEETQYF. Here the CDR3 DNA reads TGCAGTGCCCTGGGGCCCCAATACTCCGAAGAGACCCAGTACTTC.

As regards this clonotype: At one end the junction does not follow the germline gene, possibly because of a read error. The gene calls are TRBV7-3 and TRBJ2-3; D possibly corresponds to TRBD1 (5 bases). The CDR3 is made up of 17 amino acids. Germline V gene data show CDR1 as SGHTA and CDR2 as FQGTGA. The CDR3 DNA is TGTCCCAGCAGCCAAAGGGGTAATAGGGCAGCCCCAGATACGCAGTATTTT. Residues: CPSSQRGNRAAPDTQYF.

This clonotype came up many times. The rearrangement uses TRBV23-1 and TRBJ2-7, with 10 bases identical to TRBD1. TRBV23-1 is classed as an ORF, of uncertain function. J was trimmed by 6 bases and V by 7 bases; bases with no gene match: 12. The CDR3 covers 15 residues. The CDR3 spells CASNRDRGPLSEQYF. CDR3 bases: TGCGCCAGCAACCGGGACAGGGGCCCCCTTAGCGAGCAGTACTTC.

This clonotype was seen only a few times. The chain recombines TRBV5-1 with TRBJ2-1, with a weak D call TRBD2 (5 bases). The CDR3 is 15 residues long. Germline V CDR1 and CDR2: SGHRS, YFSETQ. The V gene lost 2 bases and the J gene lost 7 bases, with 16 bases spanning the gap. CDR3 DNA sequence: TGCGCCAGCAGCTTCTTACAGACCTCGGGGAATGAGCAGTTCTTC. It is translated as CASSFLQTSGNEQFF. The whole variable domain, filled in from reference TRBV5-1 and TRBJ2-1, reads KAGVTQTPRYLIKTRGQQVTLSCSPISGHRSVSWYQQTPGQGLQFLFEYFSETQRNKGNFPGRFSGRQFSNSRSEMNVSTLELGDSALYLCASSFLQTSGNEQFFGPGTRLTVL.

The genes are TRBV20-1 and TRBJ2-1; TRBD2 matches 8 bases. The J segment lost 4 bases and the V segment lost 1 base, leaving 6 bases of the junction unmatched. The CDR3 has 15 residues. Germline values: CDR1 DFQATT, CDR2 SNEGSKA (reference sequence). The DNA for the CDR3 is TGCAGTGCTAGAGGGAGCCGGGGGGGGTACAATGAGCAGTTCTTC. Amino acids: CSARGSRGGYNEQFF.

The rearrangement links TRBV7-2 to TRBJ2-5, with D possibly called TRBD1 or TRBD2 (5 bases each). This CDR3 is built from 16 residues. Trimming cost V 5 bases and J 2 bases, with 18 bases left between them. Germline loops: CDR1 SGHTA, CDR2 FQGNSA. CDR3 coding DNA: TGTGCCAGCAGCCAGCGGATTAGGGGTAGGCAAGAGACCCAGTACTTC. Its translation is CASSQRIRGRQETQYF.

This clonotype was detected a few times. The chain couples TRBV7-3 to TRBJ2-3, with 9 nucleotides matching TRBD2. Unmatched junction bases numbered 4, after V lost 2 bases and J lost 1 base. Germline CDR1 is SGHTA and CDR2 is FQGTGA. This CDR3 has 16 residues. CDR3 in amino acids: CASSLWERGGTDTQYF. CDR3 in DNA: TGTGCCAGCAGCTTATGGGAGCGGGGGGGCACAGATACGCAGTATTTT.

In DNA, the CDR3 is TGCAGTGCTAGGGTTGGGGGAGTCGCAGATACGCAGTATTTT. This translates into CSARVGGVADTQYF. V gene TRBV20-1 combines with J gene TRBJ2-3, with D perhaps being TRBD1 or TRBD2 (5 bases each). CDR1 and CDR2 from the germline V gene are DFQATT and SNEGSKA (reference sequence). The CDR3 is 14 residues long. The germline V and J ends were trimmed by 3 bases and 4 bases, with 14 bases remaining between them.